This is a list of T cell receptor beta chains from one sample in a study of shared clonotypes between healthy human individuals. Sequenced by immunoSEQ multiplex PCR; TCRdb stores in-frame clones only, minus some. The sample contains about 2 million clones, about 95% of which appear only once. Sequenced: naive CD8+ T cells sorted from blood. The receptor source for this set is a man younger than 30 in good health. The CDR3 runs from the conserved cysteine through the conserved F or W. The D gene is left open where the match is weak. Clone size appears in some rows only: once, few, many, or a class for an expanded clone.

clone_size	d_call	v_call	j_call	cdr3_nt	cdr3_aa
NA	NA	TRBV7-9	TRBJ2-2	TGTGCCAGCAGCTTAAACGCCGGGCAGAGCACCGGGGAGCTGTTTTTT	CASSLNAGQSTGELFF
few	NA	TRBV2	TRBJ2-7	TGTGCCAGCAGTGAAGGCGAGCAGTACTTC	CASSEGEQYF
NA	TRBD1	TRBV5-1	TRBJ1-2	TGCGCCAGCAGCAAGAAAGCAGGGGGCTTCGACTACACCTTC	CASSKKAGGFDYTF
NA	TRBD1	TRBV5-1	TRBJ2-7	TGCGCCAGCAGCAGAGGACAGGGCTACGAGCAGTACTTC	CASSRGQGYEQYF
NA	TRBD2	TRBV4-1	TRBJ2-3	TGCGCCAGCAGCCAAGGGACTAGCGGGAGGTCAGATACGCAGTATTTT	CASSQGTSGRSDTQYF
NA	TRBD2	TRBV7-9	TRBJ2-3	TGTGCCAGCAGCATTAGCGGGGCTACAGATACGCAGTATTTT	CASSISGATDTQYF
few	TRBD2	TRBV13	TRBJ2-1	TGTGCCAGCAGCTGGGGACTAGCGGGGTCCAATGAGCAGTTCTTC	CASSWGLAGSNEQFF
NA	NA	TRBV19	TRBJ2-7	TGTGCCAGTAGCCCAGGGGCGGGCCCAGCATACGAGCAGTACTTC	CASSPGAGPAYEQYF
NA	NA	TRBV4-3	TRBJ2-7	TGCGCCAGCAGCCAAGAACGCCTGGGCCCCTACGAGCAGTACTTC	CASSQERLGPYEQYF
NA	NA	TRBV13	TRBJ1-1	TGTGCCAGCAGCTCCCAGGGCTACTACACTGAAGCTTTCTTT	CASSSQGYYTEAFF
NA	TRBD1	TRBV15	TRBJ2-7	TGTGCCACCAGCGGGGACAGGGGGACCTACGAGCAGTACTTC	CATSGDRGTYEQYF
NA	NA	TRBV10-3	TRBJ2-1	TGTGCCATCCAGACACCTTACAATGAGCAGTTCTTC	CAIQTPYNEQFF
NA	NA	TRBV9	TRBJ1-1	TGTGCCAGCAGCGCGGTCTTATACACTGAAGCTTTCTTT	CASSAVLYTEAFF
NA	TRBD1	TRBV6-5	TRBJ1-2	TGTGCCAGCAGTTACTCGTCTGAGGGGGCGGGCGGCTACACCTTC	CASSYSSEGAGGYTF
NA	NA	TRBV13	TRBJ1-1	TGTGCCAGCAGCTTAGAAGGTGGTGCAGGCAACACTGAAGCTTTCTTT	CASSLEGGAGNTEAFF
NA	TRBD1	TRBV6-5	TRBJ2-2	TGTGCCAGCAGTTACGGGACAGGGGGCTCCGGGGAGCTGTTTTTT	CASSYGTGGSGELFF
NA	NA	TRBV5-1	TRBJ1-1	TGCGCCAGCAGTCTTTCAGCGACCTTGGGGAACACTGAAGCTTTCTTT	CASSLSATLGNTEAFF
NA	NA	TRBV29-1	TRBJ2-7	TGCAGCGTTGTGCCGGCAGGGATCTCCTACGAGCAGTACTTC	CSVVPAGISYEQYF
NA	NA	TRBV7-9	TRBJ1-1	TGTGCCAGCAGCTTAGCTGGGGTGACTGAAGCTTTCTTT	CASSLAGVTEAFF
NA	NA	TRBV4-1	TRBJ1-1	TGCGCCAGCAGCCAAGATGGGAAGACTGAAGCTTTCTTT	CASSQDGKTEAFF
NA	TRBD1	TRBV5-4	TRBJ2-5	TGTGCCAGCAGCTTCGTAGGGGGCCCACAAGAGACCCAGTACTTC	CASSFVGGPQETQYF
NA	NA	TRBV7-3	TRBJ2-7	TGTGCCAGCAGCTTACGGGACGGCACCTACGAGCAGTACTTC	CASSLRDGTYEQYF
NA	TRBD1	TRBV7-9	TRBJ2-7	TGTGCCAGCAGCTTAGGCCATTCCGGGACAGCCTTTTACGAGCAGTACTTC	CASSLGHSGTAFYEQYF
NA	NA	TRBV28	TRBJ1-5	TGTGCCAGCAGCGATGACAGCACCAATCAGCCCCAGCATTTT	CASSDDSTNQPQHF
NA	TRBD1	TRBV7-3	TRBJ2-5	TGTGCCAGTAGGATTACAGGGGGAGAAGAGACCCAGTACTTC	CASRITGGEETQYF
once	TRBD1	TRBV5-1	TRBJ1-1	TGCGCCAGCAGCTCAGTCGATTGGACAGGGCCGAACACTGAAGCTTTCTTT	CASSSVDWTGPNTEAFF
NA	NA	TRBV7-2	TRBJ2-3	TGTGCCAGCAGCTTAGGTCGGCTTTCCACAGATACGCAGTATTTT	CASSLGRLSTDTQYF
NA	NA	TRBV7-9	TRBJ2-7	TGTGCCAGCGCCACTCCGGTTGGGCAGTACTTC	CASATPVGQYF
NA	NA	TRBV19	TRBJ1-5	TGTGCCAGTAGTTTTGGGCACGATCAGCCCCAGCATTTT	CASSFGHDQPQHF
NA	NA	TRBV4-3	TRBJ2-7	TGCGCCAGCAGCCAAGTTGTGGGCTCCTACGAGCAGTACTTC	CASSQVVGSYEQYF
NA	NA	TRBV28	TRBJ1-4	TGTGCCAGCAGTTCCTCGGGGACTAATGAAAAACTGTTTTTT	CASSSSGTNEKLFF
NA	TRBD2	TRBV30	TRBJ2-7	TGTGCCTGGAGTGTGGGAGGGCCCTACGAGCAGTACTTC	CAWSVGGPYEQYF
NA	NA	TRBV4-1	TRBJ1-3	TGCGCCAGCAGCCAAGAGGCAATAAGCAGCTCTGGAAACACCATATATTTT	CASSQEAISSSGNTIYF